This is a list of T cell receptor beta chains from one sample in a study of blood T cell repertoires in COVID-19. Assay used: immunoSEQ multiplex PCR; TCRdb lists only in-frame clones, some missing. The repertoire includes 85,000 to 90,000 clones, approximately 92% of them detected once, and 5.2% sits in the top ten. The sample was peripheral blood. The receptors here all came from a woman at least 80 years old with active COVID-19. Both conserved end residues are trimmed from each CDR3. The order of the fields is V gene, CDR3 protein.

v_gene: TRBV3-1/TRBV3-2; CDR3aa: ASSLGLAMTGELF
v_gene: TRBV6-5; CDR3aa: ASSHRASGANVLT
v_gene: TRBV6-6; CDR3aa: ASSSGSRYEQY
v_gene: TRBV18; CDR3aa: ASSPLKPVRLAEKYEQY
v_gene: TRBV7-9; CDR3aa: APEGLYNEQF
v_gene: TRBV4-2; CDR3aa: ASSPLGSTNTEAF
v_gene: TRBV9; CDR3aa: ASSAVLAGAGNEQF
v_gene: TRBV24-1; CDR3aa: ATSDPGTSGNNEQF
v_gene: TRBV9; CDR3aa: ASSDSSGGRAFGGELF
v_gene: TRBV19; CDR3aa: ASSAQGAGGYGYT
v_gene: TRBV9; CDR3aa: ASSVEGSNQPQH
v_gene: TRBV7-2; CDR3aa: ASSSGTIAQY
v_gene: TRBV11-2; CDR3aa: ASSLDVAGTQY
v_gene: TRBV5-1; CDR3aa: ASAREAQETQY
v_gene: TRBV4-2; CDR3aa: ASSQTTGTSYGGELF
v_gene: TRBV5-6; CDR3aa: ASSPLRWLDHEQY
v_gene: TRBV4-3; CDR3aa: ASSQGPGGTPSYNEQF
v_gene: TRBV28; CDR3aa: ASSLSAGGAF
v_gene: TRBV9; CDR3aa: ASSVESPGSSYNEQF
v_gene: TRBV18; CDR3aa: ASSPQGHSANEQF
v_gene: TRBV13; CDR3aa: ASSSSSLTGEETQY
v_gene: TRBV6-2/TRBV6-3; CDR3aa: ASSLPGGYNEQF
v_gene: TRBV27; CDR3aa: ASSLMASGSYEQY
v_gene: TRBV2; CDR3aa: ASSAHPGTSVSEQF
v_gene: TRBV7-6; CDR3aa: ASSGTSGEFDTQY
v_gene: TRBV18; CDR3aa: ASSPIRGSMNTGELF
v_gene: TRBV6-5; CDR3aa: ASRGADSYEQY
v_gene: TRBV4-1; CDR3aa: ASSQGVRAGEETQY
v_gene: TRBV28; CDR3aa: ASSPELWDRAKGETQY
v_gene: TRBV19; CDR3aa: ASSSGVGQGGSTGELF
v_gene: TRBV5-4; CDR3aa: ASSLETGGRAYEQY
v_gene: TRBV5-1; CDR3aa: ASSFTGNYGYT
v_gene: TRBV10-3; CDR3aa: AISDTRASRGRFQETQY
v_gene: TRBV21-1; CDR3aa: ASSLGQTYGYT
v_gene: TRBV25-1; CDR3aa: ASSPPRGLDTEAF
v_gene: TRBV9; CDR3aa: ASSVDNRGSTDTQY
v_gene: TRBV5-4; CDR3aa: ASYQRGYSTDTQY
v_gene: TRBV9; CDR3aa: ASSPTGDGFEKLF
v_gene: TRBV7-3; CDR3aa: ASSLFPPGFSPDTQY
v_gene: TRBV11-2; CDR3aa: ASSSLGVAVTDTQY
v_gene: TRBV7-9; CDR3aa: ASSSGQPEEQY
v_gene: TRBV5-1; CDR3aa: ASSLASLADTDTQY
v_gene: TRBV4-3; CDR3aa: ASSQDQSFNEQF